Shown below are 23 T cell receptor beta chains from a single sample sequenced in a study of regulatory T cells in long-lasting Graves disease. Described time point: persistent/refractory GD, antithyroid drugs over 5 years with positive TRAb. RNA extracted from PBMCs served as the sequencing template. Relying on iRepertoire HTBI primers and Arm-PCR of CDR3 regions, the team built TCR beta libraries. From the multiplex PCR reads, TCRdb called clonotypes with MiXCR, one entry per CDR3 protein. In the table there are 400,000 to 600,000 distinct CDR3 sequences, under 25% of which are singletons. This specimen consisted of peripheral blood mononuclear cells (PBMCs), obtained when the disease was refractory, from a patient treated with antithyroid drugs. The origin of the receptors is a female donor with Graves disease.

There are many counts of this clonotype. The chain employs TRBV12-3 or TRBV12-4 and TRBJ1-1, with 7 bases lining up with TRBD1. Trimming at V came to 4 bases and at J to 4 bases, leaving 6 bases not matched to a gene. This CDR3 region has 14 residues. The CDR3 bases are TGTGCCAGCAGTTCCACAGGGGAGGGCACTGAAGCTTTCTTT. Translating it yields CASSSTGEGTEAFF.

The chain is built from TRBV12-3 or TRBV12-4 and TRBJ2-3; no clear D. This CDR3 contains 12 residues. Trimming removed 3 bases at V and 4 bases at J, with 5 bases between. The CDR3 DNA is TGTGCCAGCAGTTTCGTCTCAGATACGCAGTATTTT. This translates into CASSFVSDTQYF.

There are many counts of this clonotype. The chain has TRBV20-1 and TRBJ1-2; D ambiguous. The CDR3 loop spans 12 amino acids. With 3 bases removed from V and 1 base from J, the gap between germline ends came to 6 bases. CDR1 and CDR2 from the germline V gene are DFQATT and SNEGSKA (reference sequence). Written as DNA, the CDR3 is TGCAGTGCTAGTCTGAGTAACTATGGCTACACCTTC. Its protein product is CSASLSNYGYTF.

The genes are TRBV6-1 and TRBJ1-3, with 7 bases lining up with TRBD1. CDR3 length: 14 residues. Germline V gene sequence: CDR1 MNHNS, CDR2 SASEGT. V was pared by 6 bases and J by 2 bases, with 4 bases of the junction left unmatched. CDR3 bases: TGTGCCAGCAGCAGGGGGGTTCCTGGAAACACCATATATTTT. Translation gives CASSRGVPGNTIYF.

This clonotype has just a few counts. The V gene is TRBV28, the J gene TRBJ2-5, with unresolved D. The DNA end is more similar to TRBJ2-1, so the J call may be wrong. The CDR3 loop spans 12 amino acids. Germline assignment: CDR1 MDHEN and CDR2 SYDVKM. This CDR3 is CASSFGYDEQFF. CDR3 sequence (DNA): TGTGCCAGCAGTTTTGGGTATGATGAGCAGTTCTTC.

The chain has TRBV6-2 or TRBV6-3 and TRBJ1-1, with D tentatively TRBD1 (5 bases). The V and J ends lost 6 bases and 3 bases respectively, with 11 bases between them. The CDR3 covers 13 residues. The germline V gene has CDR1 MNHEY and CDR2 SVGEGT. The CDR3 spells CASRYPRDTEAFF. As DNA, the CDR3 is TGTGCCAGCAGGTATCCCAGGGACACTGAAGCTTTCTTT.

This clonotype was counted at least ten times. The chain employs TRBV2 and TRBJ1-2; the match to TRBD1 covers 9 bases. Germline CDR1 SNHLY, CDR2 FYNNEI. The CDR3 contains 17 residues. V lost 6 bases and J lost 4; bases outside the gene matches: 15. The CDR3 sequence is CASRNPRTGGEGYGYTF. The CDR3 bases are TGTGCCAGCAGGAATCCGAGAACAGGGGGCGAGGGCTATGGCTACACCTTC.

The chain's CDR3 is CASSLSRLPNTEAFF. CDR3 bases: TGTGCCAGCAGCTTAAGCCGCCTCCCGAACACTGAAGCTTTCTTT. J is TRBJ1-1 and V is TRBV7-2, with D uncertain. CDR3 length: 15 residues. CDR1 and CDR2 from the germline V gene are SGHTA and FQGNSA. The ends were cut back, 2 bases at V and 1 base at J, with 11 bases in the middle.

The genes are TRBV3-1 and TRBJ2-7; D uncertain. Germline loops: CDR1 LGHDT, CDR2 YNNKEL (reference sequence). The CDR3 is made up of 13 amino acids. Between the trimmed V and J ends, which lost 4 bases and 5 bases, there was a span of 12 bases. The CDR3 loop reads CASSRGGFNEQYF. CDR3 DNA sequence: TGTGCCAGCAGCCGTGGTGGCTTCAACGAGCAGTACTTC.

This clonotype was counted only a few times. CDR3 nucleotide sequence: TGTGCCAGCAGCCACTCACGGACAGGAAACTATGGCTACACCTTC. This codes for CASSHSRTGNYGYTF. The chain links TRBV3-1 to TRBJ1-2; 7 nucleotides agree with TRBD1. Germline V gene data show CDR1 as LGHDT and CDR2 as YNNKEL (reference sequence). This CDR3 comprises 15 residues. The V and J ends lost 3 bases and 2 bases, in that order; junction bases with no gene match: 6.

The V call is TRBV7-2, the J call TRBJ2-1; unclear D gene. V lost 2 bases, J lost 7 bases, and 15 bases lay in between. The CDR3 loop spans 15 amino acids. Germline V CDR1 and CDR2: SGHTA, FQGNSA. The CDR3 nucleotides are TGTGCCAGCAGCTTATGGCGTCTCATGGGGAATGAGCAGTTCTTC. Amino acid sequence: CASSLWRLMGNEQFF.

There are many counts of this clonotype. This chain links TRBV11-1 with TRBJ2-1; D may be TRBD1 or TRBD2 (5 bases each). Trimming removed 5 bases at V and 6 bases at J, with 20 bases between. Germline V gives CDR1 SGHAT, CDR2 FQDESV (reference sequence). The CDR3 loop spans 16 amino acids. In DNA, the CDR3 is TGTGCCAGCAGCCCCCAAACCGGGACCTGGGGCAATGAGCAGTTCTTC. Translation: CASSPQTGTWGNEQFF.

The rearrangement joins TRBV5-1 to TRBJ2-5, with D maybe TRBD2 (5 bases). Trimming removed 0 bases from V and 3 bases from J, with 9 bases in between. CDR1 is SGHRS, CDR2 YFSETQ, per germline. This CDR3 region has 14 residues. The CDR3 DNA sequence: TGCGCCAGCAGCTTGGCCATGAGGGAAGAGACCCAGTACTTC. Protein sequence: CASSLAMREETQYF.

Many counts were recorded for this clonotype. CDR3 in amino acids: CASSTDPLVNGELFF. As DNA, the CDR3 is TGTGCCAGCAGCACCGACCCCCTAGTTAACGGGGAGCTGTTTTTT. The chain recombines TRBV7-9 with TRBJ2-2; D is unclear. The CDR3 has 15 residues. The germline V and J ends were trimmed by 5 bases and 7 bases, with 17 bases remaining between them. The germline V gene has CDR1 SEHNR and CDR2 FQNEAQ (reference sequence).

The genes are TRBV6-9 and TRBJ2-1; possibly TRBD1 for D (6 bases). This CDR3 is 17 amino acids long. The germline V and J ends were trimmed by 3 bases and 4 bases, with 19 bases remaining between them. Germline V gene data show CDR1 as MNHGY and CDR2 as SVAAGI. The CDR3 DNA sequence: TGTGCCAGCAGTTACTCGAAGTCCAGGGGACAATACAATGAGCAGTTCTTC. Its translation: CASSYSKSRGQYNEQFF.

There are many counts of this clonotype. The genes are TRBV6-1 and TRBJ1-5; D is unclear. The CDR3 sequence is 15 residues long. V shed 6 bases and J shed 0 bases, with 12 bases lying between them. In germline, CDR1 is MNHNS, CDR2 SASEGT. For the CDR3, the DNA is TGTGCCAGCAGACCGAGTGCGGATAGCAATCAGCCCCAGCATTTT. This gives the protein CASRPSADSNQPQHF.

As to this clonotype: A single base separates this from a much larger clone, so it may be a read error. The genes are TRBV28 and TRBJ2-2; a weak D match, TRBD2 (6 bases). CDR1 MDHEN and CDR2 SYDVKM come from the germline V gene. The length of the CDR3 is 14 residues. The CDR3 loop reads CTSSLQGGPGELFF. DNA of the CDR3: TGTACCAGCAGTTTGCAGGGAGGACCCGGGGAGCTGTTTTTT. Supplemented by reference TRBV28 and TRBJ2-2, the full variable domain reads DVKVTQSSRYLVKRTGEKVFLECVQDMDHENMFWYRQDPGLGLRLIYFSYDVKMKEKGDIPEGYSVSREKKERFSLILESASTNQTSMYLCTSSLQGGPGELFFGEGSRLTVL.

This clonotype was seen repeatedly, ten times or more. The chain uses TRBV7-2 and TRBJ1-2; D may be TRBD1 (5 bases). There are 17 residues in the CDR3. V gave up 5 bases and J gave up 2 bases, with 21 bases separating them. In germline, CDR1 is SGHTA, CDR2 FQGNSA. The CDR3 here is CASSLTYRISGNYGYTF. The CDR3 nucleotides read TGTGCCAGCAGCCTAACATACAGGATAAGTGGGAACTATGGCTACACCTTC.

On this clonotype itself: A read error is possible here, since a much larger clone lies one base away. The chain combines TRBV11-2 with TRBJ1-6; possibly TRBD1 for D (5 bases). The germline gives CDR1 SGHAT, CDR2 FQNNGV. V lost 5 bases and J 7 bases, leaving 15 bases between the germline ends. CDR3 length equals 15 residues. The CDR3 bases are TGTGCCAGCAGCACCCGGGACCGGGGCAATTCACCCCTCCACTTT. Protein: CASSTRDRGNSPLHF.

The table lists this clonotype with a few counts. The rearrangement joins TRBV18 to TRBJ2-5, with D possibly being TRBD2 (6 bases). The length of the CDR3 is 14 residues. CDR1 and CDR2 from the germline V gene are KGHSH and LQKENI. Trimming cost V 0 bases and J 5 bases, with 10 bases left between them. CDR3 coding DNA: TGTGCCAGCTCACCACCAGGAGGGTCGGAGACCCAGTACTTC. It encodes CASSPPGGSETQYF. Based on the CDR3 plus reference TRBV18 and TRBJ2-5, the full variable domain is NAGVMQNPRHLVRRRGQEARLRCSPMKGHSHVYWYRQLPEEGLKFMVYLQKENIIDESGMPKERFSAEFPKEGPSILRIQQVVRGDSAAYFCASSPPGGSETQYFGPGTRLLVL.

The table lists this clonotype with many counts. The chain employs TRBV6-1 and TRBJ1-5, with TRBD1 identical over 7 bases. Germline V gene sequence: CDR1 MNHNS, CDR2 SASEGT. The V and J ends lost 7 bases and 2 bases, in that order; junction bases with no gene match: 2. The length of the CDR3 is 13 residues. This CDR3 is CASTGTGNQPQHF. The CDR3 bases are TGTGCCAGCACTGGGACAGGCAATCAGCCCCAGCATTTT.

The chain is built from TRBV7-8 and TRBJ2-2; possible D gene TRBD2, 5 bases. This CDR3 contains 16 residues. Germline CDR1 reads SGHVS; CDR2 reads FQNEAQ. Trimming took off 4 bases at V and 6 bases at J, with 18 bases between the two ends. The CDR3 protein is CASSSEGARIAGELFF. The CDR3 coding sequence is TGTGCCAGCAGCTCTGAGGGTGCACGCATTGCCGGGGAGCTGTTTTTT.

The genes are TRBV10-3 and TRBJ2-2; 11 nucleotides agree with TRBD2. J was trimmed by 1 base and V by 0 bases; bases with no gene match: 1. The V gene's germline CDR1 is ENHRY and CDR2 SYGVKD. CDR3 length: 17 amino acids. The DNA of the CDR3 is TGTGCCATCAGTGAGTCGACTAGCGGGGTGAACACCGGGGAGCTGTTTTTT. It translates to CAISESTSGVNTGELFF.